One sample yielded the 24 T cell receptor beta chains listed below, sequenced in a study of blood T cell repertoires in COVID-19. The table came from immunoSEQ multiplex PCR; TCRdb's copy has only in-frame clones and leaves some out. The repertoire holds some 170,000 clones, with 82% as singletons. The specimen sequenced was peripheral blood. The source is a woman between 70 and 85 years old with acute or convalescent COVID-19.

The V gene is TRBV15, the J gene TRBJ1-4; D remains unclear. CDR1 and CDR2 from the germline V gene are LNHNV and YYDKDF (reference sequence). The CDR3 is made up of 15 amino acids. Trimming removed 3 bases at V and 8 bases at J, with 16 bases between. Here the CDR3 DNA reads TGTGCCACCAGCAGGCAAAGCGACCGGGGAGAAAAACTGTTTTTT. It yields the protein CATSRQSDRGEKLFF.

This clone has just one count. The V gene is TRBV19, the J gene TRBJ2-1; D unresolved. Trimming removed 4 bases from V and 4 bases from J, with 14 bases in between. Germline V gives CDR1 LNHDA, CDR2 SQIVND (reference sequence). This CDR3 spans 15 amino acids. DNA of the CDR3: TGTGCCAGTAGTACCTCGGTTGTCGGGTACAATGAGCAGTTCTTC. Encoded protein: CASSTSVVGYNEQFF.

The V and J genes are TRBV7-3 and TRBJ2-5, with 13 bases fitting TRBD2. This CDR3 has 17 residues. Germline V gene lookup returns CDR1 SGHTA and CDR2 FQGTGA. V lost 5 bases and J lost 1; bases outside the gene matches: 7. The CDR3 reads CASSRTTSGGAQETQYF. CDR3 coding DNA: TGTGCCAGCAGCCGTACAACTAGCGGGGGGGCCCAAGAGACCCAGTACTTC.

CDR3 coding DNA: TGTGCCAGCAGTTCGTCCTACGAGCAGTACTTC. This codes for CASSSSYEQYF. The rearrangement joins TRBV2 to TRBJ2-7, with D unresolved. The CDR3 is made up of 11 amino acids. Germline V gives CDR1 SNHLY, CDR2 FYNNEI. V lost 5 bases and J 1 base, leaving 3 bases between the germline ends.

This clone appeared a few times. The chain joins TRBV9 to TRBJ2-2; unclear D gene. Germline lookup yields CDR1 SGDLS and CDR2 YYNGEE. V lost 0 bases, J lost 5 bases, and 11 bases lay in between. The CDR3 consists of 15 residues. The CDR3 nucleotides are TGTGCCAGCAGCGTAGATTCGCAGGTTACCGGGGAGCTGTTTTTT. Translation: CASSVDSQVTGELFF. Full variable domain (rest looked up from reference TRBV9 and TRBJ2-2): DSGVTQTPKHLITATGQRVTLRCSPRSGDLSVYWYQQSLDQGLQFLIQYYNGEERAKGNILERFSAQQFPDLHSELNLSSLELGDSALYFCASSVDSQVTGELFFGEGSRLTVL.

This clone came up once. The rearrangement uses TRBV10-3 and TRBJ1-5; no clear D. V lost 6 bases and J lost 7, with 16 bases in between. The germline V gene encodes CDR1 ENHRY and CDR2 SYGVKD. The CDR3 is 14 residues long. The DNA of the CDR3 is TGTGCCATCAGCGATGGAGAGGGTGGGCAGCCCCAGCATTTT. Translated: CAISDGEGGQPQHF.

Comments on this clone: Other DNA variants within this sample encode the same CDR3. The J gene is TRBJ2-1, the V gene TRBV20-1, with a possible D match to TRBD2 (5 bases). This CDR3 has 11 amino acids. CDR1 and CDR2 (germline): DFQATT, SNEGSKA (reference sequence). V lost 6 bases and J lost 4, with 7 bases in between. The DNA of the CDR3 is TGCAGTGCCAGACTATACAATGAGCAGTTCTTC. The encoded protein is CSARLYNEQFF.

V usage is TRBV27 and J usage is TRBJ1-2, with 8 bases identical to TRBD1. The CDR3 length is 16 residues. The V gene end was trimmed by 5 bases and the J gene end by 4 bases; junction bases not matched to a gene: 12. Germline CDR1 is MNHEY and CDR2 is SMNVEV (reference sequence). The CDR3 is CASSEGFTGGVYGYTF. CDR3 DNA sequence: TGTGCCAGCAGTGAAGGGTTTACAGGGGGGGTCTATGGCTACACCTTC.

This clone has more than one count but fewer than ten. The V call is TRBV5-6, the J call TRBJ2-5; D is unresolved. The CDR3 is 11 residues long. V gave up 0 bases and J gave up 14 bases, with 11 bases separating them. Germline CDR1 and CDR2: SGHDT and YYEEEE. CDR3 nucleotide sequence: TGTGCCAGCAGCTTGGGGGCGCAGTCATACTTC. This translates into CASSLGAQSYF.

The rearrangement links TRBV6-2 or TRBV6-3 to TRBJ1-1; 9 bases align to TRBD1. The CDR3 consists of 14 residues. Germline V lookup: CDR1 MNHEY, CDR2 SVGEGT. V lost 6 bases and J lost 6; bases outside the gene matches: 8. The CDR3 sequence is CASSMGQGTSEAFF. In nucleotides, the CDR3 is TGTGCCAGCAGCATGGGACAGGGCACATCTGAAGCTTTCTTT.

The rearrangement joins TRBV6-2 or TRBV6-3 to TRBJ1-1; 7 nucleotides align to TRBD1. The CDR3 sequence is 18 residues long. Trimming took 6 bases from V and 3 from J; bases not matched to a gene: 19. CDR1 and CDR2 from the germline V gene are MNHEY and SVGEGT. The CDR3 nucleotides are TGTGCCAGCAGCTCGTCCCTTGGCAGGGGGTACGCGGACACTGAAGCTTTCTTT. Translation: CASSSSLGRGYADTEAFF.

J is TRBJ2-5 and V is TRBV7-8; D might be TRBD1 (6 bases). Per germline, CDR1 SGHVS and CDR2 FQNEAQ. V lost 5 bases to trimming and J lost 3 bases, with 22 bases between them. The CDR3 totals 17 residues. DNA for the CDR3: TGTGCCAGCAGCGAAAACCGGGACACCCAAACGGAAGAGACCCAGTACTTC. Encoded protein: CASSENRDTQTEETQYF.

V is TRBV30 and J is TRBJ1-1; a weak D match, TRBD1 (6 bases). Germline CDR1 is GTSNPN and CDR2 is SVGIG (reference sequence). The CDR3 totals 13 residues. Trimming stripped 3 bases from V and 0 bases from J, with 8 bases between. DNA for the CDR3: TGTGCCTGGAGGGACAGCATGAACACTGAAGCTTTCTTT. Amino acid sequence: CAWRDSMNTEAFF. The variable domain in full, completed from reference TRBV30 and TRBJ1-1, reads SQTIHQWPATLVQPVGSPLSLECTVEGTSNPNLYWYRQAAGRGLQLLFYSVGIGQISSEVPQNLSASRPQDRQFILSSKKLLLSDSGFYLCAWRDSMNTEAFFGQGTRLTVV.

The V call is TRBV6-5, the J call TRBJ1-5; the D is unclear. CDR3 size: 13 residues. V was shortened by 7 bases and J by 6 bases, with 13 bases between the two germline ends. Per the germline V gene, CDR1 is MNHEY and CDR2 is SVGAGI. This CDR3 is CASNNGVGQPQHF. As DNA, the CDR3 is TGTGCCAGCAATAACGGGGTTGGTCAGCCCCAGCATTTT.

J is TRBJ2-1 and V is TRBV12-3 or TRBV12-4; D perhaps matches TRBD1 (5 bases). Trimming cost V 8 bases and J 12 bases, with 14 bases left between them. There are 11 residues in the CDR3. DNA for the CDR3: TGTGCCAGCCGGACAATCAGGTGGCAGTTCTTC. Encoded protein: CASRTIRWQFF.

This clone was seen only a few times. The chain is built from TRBV5-6 and TRBJ1-2, with D possibly TRBD1 on 6 matching bases. Trimming took off 0 bases at V and 7 bases at J, with 10 bases between the two ends. This CDR3 has 13 amino acids. Germline CDR1 reads SGHDT; CDR2 reads YYEEEE. This CDR3 reads CASSLAGGAGYTF. In DNA, the CDR3 is TGTGCCAGCAGCTTGGCCGGGGGGGCTGGCTACACCTTC.

The chain carries TRBV7-8 and TRBJ2-5; weak D call: TRBD1 (6 bases). The V gene lost 5 bases and the J gene lost 2 bases, with 12 bases spanning the gap. The CDR3 runs 14 residues. CDR1 and CDR2 (germline): SGHVS, FQNEAQ. CDR3 protein: CASSLRTDQETQYF. DNA for the CDR3: TGTGCCAGCAGCCTCCGGACAGATCAAGAGACCCAGTACTTC.

The chain is built from TRBV19 and TRBJ1-1; 11 bases line up with TRBD1. Germline trimming cut 3 bases from V and 5 bases from J; bases unmatched to any gene: 2. This CDR3 is 14 amino acids long. CDR1 and CDR2 from the germline V gene are LNHDA and SQIVND (reference sequence). The CDR3 spells CASSMGTGGTEAFF. The CDR3 region has the DNA TGTGCCAGTAGTATGGGGACAGGGGGGACTGAAGCTTTCTTT.

The rearrangement links TRBV20-1 to TRBJ2-1; 7 bases are a match to TRBD2. The germline V gene encodes CDR1 DFQATT and CDR2 SNEGSKA (reference sequence). The CDR3 has 14 amino acids. V trimming: 3 bases; J trimming: 4 bases; junction bases outside the gene matches: 6. CDR3: CSASIAGDYNEQFF. For the CDR3, the DNA is TGCAGTGCTAGTATAGCGGGCGATTACAATGAGCAGTTCTTC.

This clone has only a few counts. The rearrangement uses TRBV30 and TRBJ1-4; D is ambiguous. The CDR3 is made up of 15 amino acids. Germline V lookup: CDR1 GTSNPN, CDR2 SVGIG (reference sequence). V lost 3 bases and J lost 8, with 19 bases in between. The CDR3 spells CAWSIDLASAEKLFF. CDR3 DNA: TGTGCCTGGAGCATCGACTTGGCCTCGGCAGAAAAACTGTTTTTT.

The chain carries TRBV9 and TRBJ2-7; 11 bases are a match to TRBD1. The CDR3 is 16 amino acids. Looked up from germline, CDR1 is SGDLS and CDR2 is YYNGEE. Trimming at V came to 3 bases and at J to 5 bases, leaving 10 bases not matched to a gene. DNA of the CDR3: TGTGCCAGCAGCGCAAGGACAGGGGGCGTTGGTGACGAGCAGTACTTC. Protein: CASSARTGGVGDEQYF.

A few counts support this clone. The chain joins TRBV10-2 to TRBJ1-1, with 7 bases identical to TRBD1. Trimming took 3 bases from V and 3 from J; bases not matched to a gene: 4. The V gene's germline CDR1 is WSHSY and CDR2 SAAADI. The CDR3 has 14 residues. CDR3 DNA: TGCGCCAGCAGTGACGGACAGGCGTACACTGAAGCTTTCTTT. It translates to CASSDGQAYTEAFF.

The chain employs TRBV12-3 or TRBV12-4 and TRBJ1-6; no definite D call. The ends were cut back, 3 bases at V and 9 bases at J, with 6 bases in the middle. The CDR3 contains 12 residues. In DNA form, the CDR3 reads TGTGCCAGCAGTTTTCAGATTTCACCCCTCCACTTT. The encoded protein is CASSFQISPLHF.

The chain uses TRBV7-8 and TRBJ1-5; D remains unclear. Germline assignment: CDR1 SGHVS and CDR2 FQNEAQ. CDR3 length: 17 amino acids. Between the trimmed V and J ends, which lost 0 bases and 0 bases, there was a span of 12 bases. The CDR3 spells CASSLATRSTSNQPQHF. In DNA, the CDR3 is TGTGCCAGCAGCTTAGCGACCAGGTCCACTAGCAATCAGCCCCAGCATTTT. Combining the CDR3 with reference TRBV7-8 and TRBJ1-5 gives the whole variable domain GAGVSQSPRYKVAKRGQDVALRCDPISGHVSLFWYQQALGQGPEFLTYFQNEAQLDKSGLPSDRFFAERPEGSVSTLKIQRTQQEDSAVYLCASSLATRSTSNQPQHFGDGTRLSIL.